This TCR beta chain was captured by sequencing in a study of early T cells in non-severe SARS-CoV-2 infection. Individually, cDNA molecules had unique molecular identifiers attached to them. TCRdb redid the calling of the 5' RACE reads with MiXCR, one entry per CDR3 protein. The sample includes 40,000 to 55,000 distinct CDR3 sequences, around a quarter of them seen just once. J gave up 3 bases and V 6 bases, and 8 bases lay outside the gene matches. CDR1 is SNHLY, CDR2 FYNNEI, per germline. The CDR3 totals 16 residues. Only a few counts were recorded for this clonotype. The chain employs TRBV2 and TRBJ2-3; 11 bases align to TRBD2. Specimen: whole blood, collected at baseline. The source of this sequence is an adult who was a healthcare worker with PCR-confirmed SARS-CoV-2 infection or an uninfected control (not recorded which). The DNA of the CDR3 is TGTGCCAGCAGCCAACTAGCGGGGGAGGAGACAGATACGCAGTATTTT. Amino acid sequence: CASSQLAGEETDTQYF.